A single sample is the source of the 5 T cell receptor beta chains below, sequenced in a study of cytomegalovirus exposure and HLA in healthy donors. Measured with immunoSEQ multiplex PCR; TCRdb has only the in-frame clones, and not every one. Among tens of thousands of clones listed, about 90% were seen once. The sample consisted of PBMCs. All receptors derive from a woman aged 18-29 years in good health and CMV-seropositive.

This chain links TRBV19 with TRBJ1-1; no reliable D call. This CDR3 is 14 amino acids long. V dropped 1 base and J dropped 1 base, with 7 bases sitting between them. Germline V gene sequence: CDR1 LNHDA, CDR2 SQIVND (reference sequence). The chain's CDR3 is CASSIVDKNTEAFF. CDR3 bases: TGTGCCAGTAGTATAGTAGACAAGAACACTGAAGCTTTCTTT.

This clone occurred once. V gene TRBV20-1 combines with J gene TRBJ2-5; D is unclear. Germline loops: CDR1 DFQATT, CDR2 SNEGSKA (reference sequence). Trimming removed 8 bases from V and 5 bases from J, with 6 bases in between. CDR3 size: 9 residues. The CDR3 sequence: CSTPETQYF. DNA for the CDR3: TGCAGTACTCCGGAGACCCAGTACTTC.

This chain joins TRBV15 and TRBJ2-2; a weak D match, TRBD1 (6 bases). This CDR3 is 18 amino acids long. CDR1 LNHNV and CDR2 YYDKDF come from the germline V gene (reference sequence). V gave up 0 bases and J gave up 2 bases, with 16 bases separating them. The CDR3 nucleotides read TGTGCCACCAGCAGAGATAGGGTGGGACATACTAACACCGGGGAGCTGTTTTTT. Translation gives CATSRDRVGHTNTGELFF. Full variable domain (outside the CDR3, taken from reference TRBV15 and TRBJ2-2): DAMVIQNPRYQVTQFGKPVTLSCSQTLNHNVMYWYQQKSSQAPKLLFHYYDKDFNNEADTPDNFQSRRPNTSFCFLDIRSPGLGDTAMYLCATSRDRVGHTNTGELFFGEGSRLTVL.

This chain joins TRBV28 and TRBJ2-1; TRBD1 is a possible D gene (5 bases). This CDR3 region has 14 residues. Germline CDR1 MDHEN, CDR2 SYDVKM. The V end was cut by 5 bases, the J end by 4 bases, with 12 bases between. This CDR3 reads CASSRRQLYNEQFF. The CDR3 region has the DNA TGTGCCAGCAGTCGTCGACAGTTGTACAATGAGCAGTTCTTC.

The rearrangement joins TRBV20-1 to TRBJ2-5; D remains ambiguous. Germline loops: CDR1 DFQATT, CDR2 SNEGSKA (reference sequence). V was clipped by 5 bases and J by 4 bases, with 8 bases between them. This CDR3 spans 11 amino acids. The CDR3: CSALLRETQYF. The CDR3 coding sequence is TGCAGTGCTTTACTCCGAGAGACCCAGTACTTC.